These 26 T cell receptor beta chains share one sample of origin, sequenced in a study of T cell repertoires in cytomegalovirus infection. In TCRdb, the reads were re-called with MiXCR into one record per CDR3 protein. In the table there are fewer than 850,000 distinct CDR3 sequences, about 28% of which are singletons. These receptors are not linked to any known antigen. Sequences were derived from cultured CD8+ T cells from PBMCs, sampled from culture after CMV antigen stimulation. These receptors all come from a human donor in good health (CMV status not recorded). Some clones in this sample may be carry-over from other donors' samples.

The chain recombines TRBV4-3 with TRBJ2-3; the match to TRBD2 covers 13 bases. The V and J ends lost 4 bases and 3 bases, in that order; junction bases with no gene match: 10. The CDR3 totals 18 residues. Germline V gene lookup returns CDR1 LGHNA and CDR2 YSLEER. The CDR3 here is CASSPSSLAGGRTDTQYF. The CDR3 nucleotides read TGCGCCAGCAGCCCTTCTTCACTAGCGGGGGGGAGGACAGATACGCAGTATTTT.

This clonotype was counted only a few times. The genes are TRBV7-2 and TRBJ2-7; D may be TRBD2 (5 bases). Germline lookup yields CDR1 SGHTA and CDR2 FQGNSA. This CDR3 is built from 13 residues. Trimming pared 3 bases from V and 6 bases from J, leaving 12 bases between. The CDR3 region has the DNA TGTGCCAGCAGCTTGGGAACTAGTTCCGAGCAGTACTTC. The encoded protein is CASSLGTSSEQYF.

The CDR3 sequence: CASSDGGGAAYGYTF. The CDR3 DNA follows: TGTGCCAGCAGTGATGGTGGGGGCGCGGCATATGGCTACACCTTC. The V and J genes are TRBV25-1 and TRBJ1-2; possible D gene TRBD1, 6 bases. Looked up from germline, CDR1 is MGHDK and CDR2 is SYGVNS. The CDR3 sequence is 15 residues long. V lost 3 bases and J lost 5, with 16 bases in between.

In DNA form, the CDR3 reads TGCGCCAGCAGCCAAGGTTGGCATGAGCAGTTCTTC. Protein sequence: CASSQGWHEQFF. This chain uses TRBV4-1 with TRBJ2-1, with unresolved D. The CDR3 totals 12 residues. Between the trimmed V and J ends, which lost 1 base and 8 bases, there was a span of 6 bases. Looked up from germline, CDR1 is MGHRA and CDR2 is YSYEKL.

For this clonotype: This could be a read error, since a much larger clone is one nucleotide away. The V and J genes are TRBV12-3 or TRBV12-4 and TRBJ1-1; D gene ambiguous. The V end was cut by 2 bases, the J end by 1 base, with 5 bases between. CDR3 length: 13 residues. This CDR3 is CASSLQANTEAFF. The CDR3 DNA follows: TGTGCCAGCAGTTTACAGGCGAACACTGAAGCTTTCTTT.

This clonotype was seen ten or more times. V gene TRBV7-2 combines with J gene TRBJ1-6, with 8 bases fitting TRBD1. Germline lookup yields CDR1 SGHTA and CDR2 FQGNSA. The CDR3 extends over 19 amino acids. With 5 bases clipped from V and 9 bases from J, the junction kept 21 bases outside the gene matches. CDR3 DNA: TGTGCCAGCAGCGCAGTCCCCCCTAGTCGGGACAGGTTTGGTTCACCCCTCCACTTT. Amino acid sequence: CASSAVPPSRDRFGSPLHF.

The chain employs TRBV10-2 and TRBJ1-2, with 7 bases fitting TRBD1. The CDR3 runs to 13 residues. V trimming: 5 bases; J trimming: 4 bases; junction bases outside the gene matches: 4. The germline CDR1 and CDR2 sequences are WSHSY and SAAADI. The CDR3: CASSWGQFYGYTF. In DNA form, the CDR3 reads TGCGCCAGCAGTTGGGGACAGTTCTATGGCTACACCTTC.

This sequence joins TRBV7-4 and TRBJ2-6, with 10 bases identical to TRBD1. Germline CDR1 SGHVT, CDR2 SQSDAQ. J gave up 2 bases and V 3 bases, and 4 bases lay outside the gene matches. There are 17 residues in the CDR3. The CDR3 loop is CASSFTDRGPGANVLTF. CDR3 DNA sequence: TGTGCCAGCAGCTTTACCGACAGGGGGCCTGGGGCCAACGTCCTGACTTTC.

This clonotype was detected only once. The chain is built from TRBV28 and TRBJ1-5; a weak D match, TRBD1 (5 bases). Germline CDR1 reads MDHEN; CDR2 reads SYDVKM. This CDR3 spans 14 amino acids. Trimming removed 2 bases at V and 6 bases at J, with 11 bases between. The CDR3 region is CASSLRGTPQPQHF. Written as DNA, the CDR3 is TGTGCCAGCAGTTTACGAGGGACTCCTCAGCCCCAGCATTTT.

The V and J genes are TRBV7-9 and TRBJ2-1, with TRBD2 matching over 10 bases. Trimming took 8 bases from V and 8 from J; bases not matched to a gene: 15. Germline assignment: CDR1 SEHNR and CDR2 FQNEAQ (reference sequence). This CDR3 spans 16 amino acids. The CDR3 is CASSQAGGRVRYEQFF. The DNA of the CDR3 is TGTGCCAGCTCCCAAGCGGGGGGGCGAGTCCGGTATGAGCAGTTCTTC.

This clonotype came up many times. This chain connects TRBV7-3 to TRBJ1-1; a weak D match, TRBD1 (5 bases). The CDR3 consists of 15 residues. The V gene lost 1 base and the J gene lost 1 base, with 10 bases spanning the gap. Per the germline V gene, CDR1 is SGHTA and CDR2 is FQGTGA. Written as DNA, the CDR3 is TGTGCCAGCAGCTTAATAAGACAGCAGAACACTGAAGCTTTCTTT. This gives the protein CASSLIRQQNTEAFF.

The CDR3 region has the DNA TGCGCCAGCAGCCAACAGCCTCCCCAGGTTATCTATGGCTACACCTTC. Amino acid sequence: CASSQQPPQVIYGYTF. This chain joins TRBV4-1 and TRBJ1-2, with D unclear. The CDR3 has 16 residues. CDR1 and CDR2 from the germline V gene are MGHRA and YSYEKL. V lost 2 bases, J lost 4 bases, and 17 bases lay in between.

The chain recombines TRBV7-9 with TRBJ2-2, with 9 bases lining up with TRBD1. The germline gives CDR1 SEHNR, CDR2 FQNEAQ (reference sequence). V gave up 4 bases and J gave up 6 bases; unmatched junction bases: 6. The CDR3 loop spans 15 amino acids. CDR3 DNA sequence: TGTGCCAGCAGCTCCGGGACAGGGAAGGCCGGGGAGCTGTTTTTT. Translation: CASSSGTGKAGELFF.

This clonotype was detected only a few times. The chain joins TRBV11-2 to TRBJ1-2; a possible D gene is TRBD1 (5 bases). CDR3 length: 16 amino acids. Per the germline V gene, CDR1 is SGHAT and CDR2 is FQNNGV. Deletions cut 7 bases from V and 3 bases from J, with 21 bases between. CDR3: CASTLWRRDVHYGYTF. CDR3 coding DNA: TGTGCCAGCACCCTCTGGAGGAGGGACGTTCACTATGGCTACACCTTC.

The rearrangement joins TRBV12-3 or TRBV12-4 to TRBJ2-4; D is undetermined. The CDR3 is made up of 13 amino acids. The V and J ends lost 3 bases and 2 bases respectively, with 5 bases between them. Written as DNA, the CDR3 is TGTGCCAGCAGTTTTGGCCCCAAAAACATTCAGTACTTC. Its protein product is CASSFGPKNIQYF.

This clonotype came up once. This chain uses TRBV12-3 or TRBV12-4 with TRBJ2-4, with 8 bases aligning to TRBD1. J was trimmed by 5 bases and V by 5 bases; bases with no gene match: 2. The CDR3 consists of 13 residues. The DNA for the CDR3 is TGTGCCAGCAGTGGACAGGGACAAAACATTCAGTACTTC. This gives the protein CASSGQGQNIQYF.

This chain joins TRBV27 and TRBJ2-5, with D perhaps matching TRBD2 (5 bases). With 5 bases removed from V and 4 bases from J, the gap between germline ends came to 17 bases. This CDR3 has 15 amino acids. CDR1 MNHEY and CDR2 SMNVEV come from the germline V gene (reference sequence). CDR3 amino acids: CASSRGPIQRETQYF. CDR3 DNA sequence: TGTGCCAGCAGTCGCGGGCCGATTCAACGAGAGACCCAGTACTTC.

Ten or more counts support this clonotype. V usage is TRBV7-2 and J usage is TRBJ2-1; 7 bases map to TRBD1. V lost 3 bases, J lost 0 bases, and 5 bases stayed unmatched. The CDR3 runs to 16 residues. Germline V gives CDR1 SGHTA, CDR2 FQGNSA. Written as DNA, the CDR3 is TGTGCCAGCAGCTTCAACAGGGGAAGCTCCTACAATGAGCAGTTCTTC. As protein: CASSFNRGSSYNEQFF.

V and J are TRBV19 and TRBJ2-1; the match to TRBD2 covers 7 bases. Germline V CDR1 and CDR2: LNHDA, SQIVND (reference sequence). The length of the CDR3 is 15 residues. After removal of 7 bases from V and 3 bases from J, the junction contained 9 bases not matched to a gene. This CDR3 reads CASKVAGEVYNEQFF. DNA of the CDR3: TGTGCCAGTAAGGTAGCGGGTGAGGTCTACAATGAGCAGTTCTTC.

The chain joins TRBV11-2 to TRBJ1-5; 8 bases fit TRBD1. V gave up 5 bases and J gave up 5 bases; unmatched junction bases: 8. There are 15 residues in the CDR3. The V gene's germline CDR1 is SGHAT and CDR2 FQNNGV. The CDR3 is CASSQDRGSYQPQHF. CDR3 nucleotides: TGTGCCAGCAGCCAAGACAGGGGATCGTATCAGCCCCAGCATTTT.

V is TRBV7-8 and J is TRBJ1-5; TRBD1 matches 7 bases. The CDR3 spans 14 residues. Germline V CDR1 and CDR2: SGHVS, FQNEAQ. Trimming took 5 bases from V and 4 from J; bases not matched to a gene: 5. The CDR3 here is CASSVTGVNQPQHF. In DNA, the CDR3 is TGTGCCAGCAGCGTAACAGGGGTTAATCAGCCCCAGCATTTT.

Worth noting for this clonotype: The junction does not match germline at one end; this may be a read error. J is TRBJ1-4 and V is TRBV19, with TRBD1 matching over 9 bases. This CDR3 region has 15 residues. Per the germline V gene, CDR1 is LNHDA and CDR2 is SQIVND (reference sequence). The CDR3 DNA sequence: TGTGCCAGTAGCAACTCCGGGACAGGGAATGAAAAACTGATTTTT. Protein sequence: CASSNSGTGNEKLIF.

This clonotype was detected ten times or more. CDR3 sequence: CASSLVPGGRETQYF. CDR3 nucleotide sequence: TGTGCCAGCAGCTTAGTTCCTGGGGGCCGGGAGACCCAGTACTTC. The rearrangement links TRBV7-6 to TRBJ2-5; D is possibly TRBD1 (6 bases). V was cut by 1 base and J by 5 bases, with 14 bases left in between. This CDR3 contains 15 residues. Germline V gene data show CDR1 as SGHVS and CDR2 as FNYEAQ.

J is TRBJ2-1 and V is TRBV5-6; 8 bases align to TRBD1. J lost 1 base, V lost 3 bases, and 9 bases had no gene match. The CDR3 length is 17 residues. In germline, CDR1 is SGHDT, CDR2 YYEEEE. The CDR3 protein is CASSSPLQGASYNEQFF. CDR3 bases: TGTGCCAGCAGCTCTCCTCTCCAGGGGGCTTCCTACAATGAGCAGTTCTTC.

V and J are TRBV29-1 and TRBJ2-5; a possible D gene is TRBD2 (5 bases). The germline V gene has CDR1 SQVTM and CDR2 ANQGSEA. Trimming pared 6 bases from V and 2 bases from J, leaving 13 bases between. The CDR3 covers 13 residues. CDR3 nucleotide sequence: TGCAGCGTAGAATGGACTCCTCAAGAGACCCAGTACTTC. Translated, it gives CSVEWTPQETQYF.

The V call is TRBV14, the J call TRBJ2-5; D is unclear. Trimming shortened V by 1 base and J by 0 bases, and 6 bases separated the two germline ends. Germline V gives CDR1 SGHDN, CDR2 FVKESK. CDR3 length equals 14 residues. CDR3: CASSQGRYQETQYF. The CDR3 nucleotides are TGTGCCAGCAGCCAAGGCCGGTACCAAGAGACCCAGTACTTC.